A selection of T cell receptor beta chains follows, all from one sample in a study of blood T cell repertoires in COVID-19. Produced via immunoSEQ multiplex PCR; TCRdb's table is partial and in-frame only. The profile covers about 69,000 clones, with 79% appearing a single time and 16% taken by the ten largest. Sequenced sample: peripheral blood. The receptors were sampled from a man aged 55-75 years with acute or convalescent COVID-19. CDR3s include the opening cysteine and the closing phenylalanine or tryptophan. The order of the fields is V gene, clone size, D gene, J gene, CDR3 protein, CDR3 DNA. D genes are given only for firm matches. Clone size is not always given. Where it is, it says once, few, many or a class for expanded clones.

TRBV12-3/TRBV12-4	-	TRBD1	TRBJ1-4	CASSRGQAEKLFF	TGTGCCAGCAGTCGAGGACAGGCTGAAAAACTGTTTTTT
TRBV4-3	-	-	TRBJ1-1	CASSQAVQRNTEAFF	TGCGCCAGCAGCCAAGCTGTACAGAGGAACACTGAAGCTTTCTTT
TRBV10-3	-	-	TRBJ1-1	CAISDPGQVNTEAFF	TGTGCCATCAGTGACCCGGGACAAGTGAACACTGAAGCTTTCTTT
TRBV29-1	-	-	TRBJ2-1	CSAQGLAAGGRFF	TGCAGCGCACAGGGGCTAGCGGCGGGGGGTCGGTTCTTC
TRBV19	-	-	TRBJ1-5	CASSILGGGNQPQHF	TGTGCCAGTAGTATCTTGGGAGGTGGCAATCAGCCCCAGCATTTT
TRBV6-2/TRBV6-3	few	TRBD1	TRBJ2-3	CASSFRQGDISTDTQYF	TGTGCCAGCAGTTTTCGACAGGGGGACATCAGCACAGATACGCAGTATTTT
TRBV7-9	-	TRBD1	TRBJ1-5	CASSLMGTENQPQHF	TGTGCCAGCAGCTTAATGGGGACAGAAAATCAGCCCCAGCATTTT
TRBV6-2/TRBV6-3	-	-	TRBJ1-1	CASSYSTNAEMNTEAFF	TGTGCCAGCAGTTACTCGACAAATGCCGAGATGAACACTGAAGCTTTCTTT
TRBV7-8	-	-	TRBJ1-1	CASSLGTASEAFF	TGTGCCAGCAGCTTAGGGACAGCCTCTGAAGCTTTCTTT
TRBV5-4	once	TRBD1	TRBJ1-1	CASSLGHRGDTEAFF	TGTGCCAGCAGCTTGGGGCACAGGGGGGACACTGAAGCTTTCTTT
TRBV19	-	-	TRBJ2-7	CASSRTTRLRSGEQYF	TGTGCCAGTAGCCGAACTACAAGGCTCCGATCCGGCGAGCAGTACTTC
TRBV15	-	TRBD1	TRBJ1-1	CATSRPQGLNTEAFF	TGTGCCACCAGCAGACCACAGGGGCTTAACACTGAAGCTTTCTTT
TRBV21-1	-	-	TRBJ2-7	CASSKDRVHRDRALLREQYF	TGTGCCAGCAGCAAAGATCGGGTTCATCGGGACAGGGCCCTTCTTCGCGAGCAGTACTTC
TRBV2	-	TRBD1	TRBJ1-4	CASSVRGTGEEKLFF	TGTGCCAGCAGTGTTCGGGGGACAGGGGAGGAAAAACTGTTTTTT
TRBV10-1	-	TRBD1	TRBJ1-3	CASSGTGLSGNTIYF	TGCGCCAGCAGTGGGACAGGCCTCTCTGGAAACACCATATATTTT
TRBV18	-	-	TRBJ2-7	CASSPRQTYEQYF	TGTGCCAGCTCACCGCGACAGACCTACGAGCAGTACTTC
TRBV19	-	-	TRBJ1-1	CASKWANSNTEAFF	TGTGCCAGTAAGTGGGCGAATTCGAACACTGAAGCTTTCTTT
TRBV6-6	-	TRBD1	TRBJ1-2	CASRSHGQGDTGYTF	TGTGCCAGCAGATCCCATGGACAGGGGGATACTGGCTACACCTTC
TRBV7-6	-	TRBD1	TRBJ2-1	CASSLRTGPRYNEQFF	TGTGCCAGCAGCTTAAGGACAGGGCCTAGGTACAATGAGCAGTTCTTC
TRBV6-2/TRBV6-3	-	-	TRBJ2-5	CASSYSGLVTRETQYF	TGTGCCAGCAGTTACTCGGGGCTAGTAACGCGAGAGACCCAGTACTTC
TRBV12-5	-	-	TRBJ2-3	CASGGGLSGTDTQYF	TGTGCTAGTGGGGGCGGGCTATCCGGCACAGATACGCAGTATTTT
TRBV28	-	-	TRBJ1-2	CASKGASYLYGYTF	TGTGCCAGCAAAGGGGCTTCTTACCTGTATGGCTACACCTTC
TRBV5-4	-	-	TRBJ1-3	CASSRNTGGGNTIYF	TGTGCCAGCAGCCGGAACACGGGGGGCGGAAACACCATATATTTT
TRBV7-2	-	-	TRBJ1-1	CASSLDSRGTEAFF	TGTGCCAGCAGCCTAGACTCTAGGGGAACTGAAGCTTTCTTT
TRBV2	once	TRBD1	TRBJ1-4	CASSETGGNEKLFF	TGTGCCAGCAGTGAGACAGGGGGCAATGAAAAACTGTTTTTT
TRBV5-1	few	TRBD1	TRBJ1-1	CASSSNRGTEAFF	TGCGCCAGCAGTTCAAACAGGGGCACTGAAGCTTTCTTT
TRBV6-5	-	-	TRBJ1-1	CASRTGWYTEAFF	TGTGCCAGCAGGACAGGTTGGTACACTGAAGCTTTCTTT
TRBV2	-	TRBD1	TRBJ1-2	CASSTDRDYGYTF	TGTGCCAGCAGCACCGACAGGGACTATGGCTACACCTTC
TRBV27	-	-	TRBJ1-5	CASSSAGSNQPQHF	TGTGCCAGCAGTTCTGCAGGGAGCAATCAGCCCCAGCATTTT
TRBV5-8	-	-	TRBJ2-2	CASSLGGSAGELFF	TGTGCCAGCAGCTTGGGGGGCTCGGCCGGGGAGCTGTTTTTT
TRBV4-2	-	-	TRBJ2-1	CASSQQGYNEQFF	TGTGCCAGCAGCCAGCAGGGTTACAATGAGCAGTTCTTC
TRBV5-6	-	-	TRBJ2-5	CASSFAGLQETQYF	TGTGCCAGCAGCTTTGCGGGCCTCCAAGAGACCCAGTACTTC
TRBV24-1	once	-	TRBJ1-5	CATSDDGGRAQHF	TGTGCCACCAGTGACGACGGGGGTCGAGCCCAGCATTTT
TRBV7-9	-	-	TRBJ1-3	CASSTRGTPGNTIYF	TGTGCCAGCAGCACAAGAGGGACACCTGGAAACACCATATATTTT
TRBV7-2	-	-	TRBJ1-2	CASSPGGNRYSYTF	TGTGCCAGCAGCCCGGGGGGCAACCGGTACAGCTACACCTTC
TRBV7-3	-	TRBD1	TRBJ2-5	CASSHDRGETQYF	TGTGCCAGCAGCCATGACAGGGGCGAGACCCAGTACTTC
TRBV11-3	once	TRBD2	TRBJ2-3	CASSVGNAGADTQYF	TGTGCCAGCAGCGTAGGAAACGCGGGGGCAGATACGCAGTATTTT
TRBV19	-	-	TRBJ2-7	CASSAAGWTYEQYF	TGTGCCAGTAGTGCGGCAGGGTGGACCTACGAGCAGTACTTC
TRBV7-9	few	TRBD1	TRBJ1-2	CASSLAFTGDGYTF	TGTGCCAGCAGCTTAGCCTTCACAGGGGATGGCTACACCTTC
TRBV18	-	-	TRBJ2-1	CASSPGQYVGNEQFF	TGTGCCAGCTCTCCCGGACAGTACGTGGGGAATGAGCAGTTCTTC
TRBV9	-	TRBD2	TRBJ2-3	CASSPRIRRETSGGHTDTQYF	TGTGCCAGCAGCCCGCGGATCCGGCGCGAGACTAGCGGGGGGCATACAGATACGCAGTATTTT
TRBV4-1	-	-	TRBJ2-1	CASSQGLGGSYNEQFF	TGCGCCAGCAGCCAAGGGCTGGGGGGCTCCTACAATGAGCAGTTCTTC
TRBV5-4	-	TRBD2	TRBJ2-7	CASSIGASGGSYEQYF	TGTGCCAGCAGTATTGGGGCTAGCGGGGGGTCCTACGAGCAGTACTTC
TRBV9	-	TRBD1	TRBJ1-1	CASSGSQGTEAFF	TGTGCCAGCAGCGGTTCACAGGGGACTGAAGCTTTCTTT
TRBV4-2	-	-	TRBJ1-6	CASSRGSVSSYNSPLHF	TGTGCCAGCAGCCGCGGCTCTGTGAGCTCCTATAATTCACCCCTCCACTTT
TRBV11-1	-	TRBD1	TRBJ2-5	CASSLGTGGLETQYF	TGTGCCAGCAGCTTAGGGACAGGGGGTTTGGAGACCCAGTACTTC
TRBV19	-	TRBD2	TRBJ2-3	CASSVSSGGSTDTQYF	TGTGCCAGTAGTGTCTCTAGCGGGGGTAGCACAGATACGCAGTATTTT
TRBV10-3	-	TRBD1	TRBJ2-3	CAISESSRQGGDTQYF	TGTGCCATCAGTGAGTCTTCGAGACAGGGTGGAGATACGCAGTATTTT
TRBV19	-	-	TRBJ1-6	CASSGQGVVSPLHF	TGTGCCAGTAGTGGACAAGGCGTTGTTTCACCCCTCCACTTT
TRBV10-1	few	-	TRBJ2-6	CASSGGGPGANVLTF	TGCGCCAGCAGTGGGGGGGGCCCTGGGGCCAACGTCCTGACTTTC